This record concerns one T cell receptor (beta chain) sequence. The ends lost 5 bases at V and 4 bases at J; junction bases unmatched: 8. This CDR3 is 15 amino acids long. Germline V CDR1 and CDR2: SEHNR, FQNEAQ (reference sequence). The data were obtained in a study of blood T cell repertoires in COVID-19. Study-level information: Samples came from the United States, Italy and Spain, spanning acute and convalescent COVID-19. Nucleic acid was either cDNA or gDNA, and it came from T cells, B-cell-depleted T cells, or PBMCs.

Per the authors' pipeline: For nucleated cells, counts were estimated from reference gene primer amplification. Profiling relied on immunoSEQ multiplex PCR, and the TCRdb table lists in-frame clones only, not all of them. The V and J calls and the clone size are those of that table, but D and trimming were determined from the DNA. Of 95,000 to 150,000 clones listed, about 79% are singletons. The receptor was isolated from a woman in her 70s with acute or convalescent COVID-19. V is TRBV7-9 and J is TRBJ2-1; TRBD2 matches 7 bases. The sample comprised peripheral blood. The CDR3 region has the DNA TGTGCCAGCAGCCAGCGGGGCATTGATTACAATGAGCAGTTCTTC. Amino acid sequence: CASSQRGIDYNEQFF.